The 27 T cell receptor beta chains in this list originate from one sample, sequenced in a study of cytomegalovirus exposure and HLA in healthy donors (dated by TCRdb to 2015 to 2018). The library was prepared using the immunoSEQ multiplex PCR assay. For the multiplex PCR, a mixture combining 60 forward primers for TCR Vbeta segments and 13 reverse primers for TCR Jbeta segments was used. TCRdb took over this immuneACCESS table, retaining in-frame rearrangements with V and J assigned. Such tables are incomplete; in checked studies, under half of the missing clones stem from an unresolved V gene, and the remainder is unexplained. The sample table holds 200,000 to 250,000 clones, of which more than 65% were seen once. The ten largest clones take up approximately 1.7% of the sample. The material sequenced was PBMCs. These receptors all come from a woman in her 30s in good health and CMV-seronegative.

The chain links TRBV7-3 to TRBJ2-1, with a tentative D call TRBD1 (6 bases). Germline values: CDR1 SGHTA, CDR2 FQGTGA. This CDR3 has 14 residues. V was cut by 4 bases and J by 5 bases, with 12 bases left in between. CDR3 coding DNA: TGTGCCAGCAGCTGGGCAACAGGGAACAATGAGCAGTTCTTC. Translation: CASSWATGNNEQFF.

V gene TRBV29-1 combines with J gene TRBJ1-2; TRBD1 matches at 7 bases. The CDR3 length is 15 residues. Germline V gene data show CDR1 as SQVTM and CDR2 as ANQGSEA. V gave up 0 bases and J gave up 4 bases; unmatched junction bases: 8. The CDR3 spells CSVEELVRDSYGYTF. DNA for the CDR3: TGCAGCGTTGAAGAGTTAGTTCGGGACAGCTATGGCTACACCTTC.

This chain uses TRBV5-1 with TRBJ1-4, with TRBD1 as a possible D gene (5 bases). V lost 5 bases to trimming and J lost 3 bases, with 20 bases between them. Germline values: CDR1 SGHRS, CDR2 YFSETQ. CDR3 length: 17 residues. The CDR3, as DNA: TGCGCCAGCAGTTTAGCTGGGGCTCCAAAATCTAATGAAAAACTGTTTTTT. Its translation is CASSLAGAPKSNEKLFF.

The CDR3 loop is CSARAEDTQYF. In DNA form, the CDR3 reads TGCAGTGCTAGAGCCGAGGATACGCAGTATTTT. This chain joins TRBV20-1 and TRBJ2-3; D remains unclear. Germline assignment: CDR1 DFQATT and CDR2 SNEGSKA (reference sequence). Trimming took off 1 base at V and 6 bases at J, with 5 bases between the two ends. CDR3 length: 11 amino acids.

Regarding this clone: At one end, the junction sequence differs from germline, possibly due to a read error. V gene TRBV7-7 combines with J gene TRBJ2-7; 7 nucleotides match TRBD1. The CDR3 has 14 residues. Looked up from germline, CDR1 is SSHAT and CDR2 is FNYEAQ (reference sequence). The CDR3 is CASSLDLGTVGQYF. CDR3 DNA sequence: TGTGCTAGCAGCTTAGATTTAGGGACAGTCGGGCAGTACTTC.

The chain couples TRBV7-9 to TRBJ1-1; tentatively, D is TRBD1 (5 bases). CDR3 size: 12 residues. Deletions cut 0 bases from V and 9 bases from J, with 8 bases between. Germline CDR1 SEHNR, CDR2 FQNEAQ (reference sequence). CDR3 nucleotides: TGTGCCAGCAGCTTAGCGACAGCCAAAGCTTTCTTT. It encodes CASSLATAKAFF.

The V gene is TRBV11-3, the J gene TRBJ2-3, with unresolved D. Germline assignment: CDR1 SGHNT and CDR2 YENEEA. V lost 3 bases and J 3 bases, leaving 13 bases between the germline ends. CDR3 length equals 15 residues. The CDR3 nucleotides read TGTGCCAGCAGCTTGGGCCCACAGAGAACAGATACGCAGTATTTT. Amino acid sequence: CASSLGPQRTDTQYF.

Comments on this clone: The sample contains more than one DNA sequence encoding this CDR3. The V and J genes are TRBV29-1 and TRBJ2-1, with D possibly being TRBD2 (6 bases). V was shortened by 7 bases and J by 0 bases, with 19 bases between the two germline ends. CDR1 SQVTM and CDR2 ANQGSEA come from the germline V gene. There are 16 residues in the CDR3. The CDR3 DNA reads TGCAGCGGCCTACCGCTAGCGCTGAGCTCCTACAATGAGCAGTTCTTC. Translating gives CSGLPLALSSYNEQFF.

The chain carries TRBV11-2 and TRBJ2-7, with 7 positions matching TRBD2. CDR1 is SGHAT, CDR2 FQNNGV, per germline. The length of the CDR3 is 13 residues. Trimming at V came to 4 bases and at J to 4 bases, leaving 4 bases not matched to a gene. The CDR3 is CASSSLGGYEQYF. The CDR3 coding sequence is TGTGCCAGCAGCTCCCTGGGGGGGTACGAGCAGTACTTC.

The rearrangement uses TRBV9 and TRBJ2-7, with 9 bases lining up with TRBD1. Unmatched junction bases numbered 8, after V lost 5 bases and J lost 5 bases. The CDR3 runs to 14 residues. CDR1 and CDR2 (germline): SGDLS, YYNGEE. CDR3 sequence: CASSRTGAVHEQYF. The DNA of the CDR3 is TGTGCCAGCAGTAGGACAGGGGCCGTCCACGAGCAGTACTTC. Combining the CDR3 with reference TRBV9 and TRBJ2-7 gives the whole variable domain DSGVTQTPKHLITATGQRVTLRCSPRSGDLSVYWYQQSLDQGLQFLIQYYNGEERAKGNILERFSAQQFPDLHSELNLSSLELGDSALYFCASSRTGAVHEQYFGPGTRLTVT.

This clone was recorded a few times. V gene TRBV10-2 combines with J gene TRBJ2-5, with TRBD2 identical over 9 bases. Germline assignment: CDR1 WSHSY and CDR2 SAAADI. V lost 3 bases and J lost 3; bases outside the gene matches: 8. The CDR3 spans 16 residues. The DNA of the CDR3 is TGCGCCAGCAGTGATAAATCCGGCGGGAGGGAAGAGACCCAGTACTTC. Its translation is CASSDKSGGREETQYF.

The chain recombines TRBV6-1 with TRBJ1-2, with 8 bases that match TRBD1. The CDR3 is 14 residues long. Unmatched junction bases numbered 10, after V lost 5 bases and J lost 8 bases. Germline loops: CDR1 MNHNS, CDR2 SASEGT. In nucleotides, the CDR3 is TGTGCCAGCAGTATCTCGCAGGGGGCGGGAGGCTACACCTTC. Translating gives CASSISQGAGGYTF.

The chain joins TRBV11-3 to TRBJ2-5, with a weak D call TRBD2 (6 bases). Germline values: CDR1 SGHNT, CDR2 YENEEA. Trimming left V 4 bases short and J 5 bases short, with 11 bases between. The CDR3 totals 13 residues. The CDR3 loop reads CASSSSSAETQYF. The CDR3 DNA is TGTGCCAGCAGCTCCTCTAGCGCCGAGACCCAGTACTTC.

V gene TRBV28 combines with J gene TRBJ1-5; TRBD1 is a possible D gene (6 bases). The V gene lost 5 bases and the J gene lost 5 bases, with 19 bases spanning the gap. CDR3 length: 16 amino acids. Germline loops: CDR1 MDHEN, CDR2 SYDVKM. CDR3 sequence (DNA): TGTGCCAGCAGTGTCGGGGGGGGCAGTGGGCATCAGCCCCAGCATTTT. Translating it yields CASSVGGGSGHQPQHF. The variable domain in full, completed from reference TRBV28 and TRBJ1-5, reads DVKVTQSSRYLVKRTGEKVFLECVQDMDHENMFWYRQDPGLGLRLIYFSYDVKMKEKGDIPEGYSVSREKKERFSLILESASTNQTSMYLCASSVGGGSGHQPQHFGDGTRLSIL.

The V call is TRBV29-1, the J call TRBJ2-7, with D uncertain. CDR1 SQVTM and CDR2 ANQGSEA come from the germline V gene. Trimming left V 6 bases short and J 2 bases short, with 17 bases between. This CDR3 has 14 residues. CDR3 residues: CSVTATFTAYEQYF. The CDR3, as DNA: TGCAGCGTGACCGCGACTTTTACCGCCTACGAGCAGTACTTC.

Turning to this clone: Relative to the germline gene, one junction end is altered; a read error may explain this. V and J are TRBV11-2 and TRBJ2-3; D is ambiguous. From germline, CDR1 is SGHAT and CDR2 FQNNGV. CDR3 length: 14 residues. CDR3 nucleotides: TGTGTCAGCAGCTTAGATGACCCAGCGGATACGCAGTATTTT. Amino acids: CVSSLDDPADTQYF.

The chain recombines TRBV29-1 with TRBJ2-7, with D unresolved. Germline V gene sequence: CDR1 SQVTM, CDR2 ANQGSEA. V was cut by 1 base and J by 9 bases, with 16 bases left in between. The CDR3 runs to 13 residues. CDR3 protein: CSVEGQAGTWQYF. The CDR3 DNA reads TGCAGCGTTGAAGGCCAGGCCGGAACTTGGCAGTACTTC.

The J gene is TRBJ1-1, the V gene TRBV16; TRBD1 matches at 8 bases. With 4 bases clipped from V and 10 bases from J, the junction kept 11 bases outside the gene matches. The CDR3 is 14 residues long. Germline V gene data show CDR1 as KGHSY and CDR2 as FQNENV. DNA of the CDR3: TGTGCCAGCAGCCCGGCCGGACAGGGACGAGTAGCTTTCTTT. Amino acids: CASSPAGQGRVAFF.

The V gene is TRBV19, the J gene TRBJ1-6; 8 bases agree with TRBD1. CDR1 and CDR2 (germline): LNHDA, SQIVND (reference sequence). J lost 0 bases, V lost 9 bases, and 7 bases had no gene match. The CDR3 is 16 residues long. The DNA of the CDR3 is TGTGCCAGCCGCGAGACAGGGGTCTCCTATAATTCACCCCTCCACTTT. Its translation: CASRETGVSYNSPLHF.

CDR3 sequence reads: CASSGPSGNYEQYF. The CDR3, as DNA: TGTGCCAGTAGTGGACCTAGCGGGAACTACGAGCAGTACTTC. The chain has TRBV19 and TRBJ2-7; TRBD2 agrees at 9 bases. Germline loops: CDR1 LNHDA, CDR2 SQIVND (reference sequence). The CDR3 spans 14 residues. J gave up 3 bases and V 5 bases, and 5 bases lay outside the gene matches.

The V call is TRBV5-1, the J call TRBJ2-3; no definite D call. The CDR3 consists of 14 residues. V lost 3 bases, J lost 2 bases, and 10 bases lay in between. Germline V CDR1 and CDR2: SGHRS, YFSETQ. CDR3 amino acids: CASSWSAATDTQYF. The CDR3 coding sequence is TGCGCCAGCAGCTGGAGTGCGGCCACAGATACGCAGTATTTT.

CDR3 in DNA: TGTGCCAGCAGGCGGACTGCAACTAATGAAAAACTGTTTTTT. Encoded protein: CASRRTATNEKLFF. The chain has TRBV6-1 and TRBJ1-4; the D is unclear. Germline-derived CDR1 and CDR2 are MNHNS and SASEGT. CDR3 length: 14 residues. Deletions cut 6 bases from V and 0 bases from J, with 8 bases between.

The chain is built from TRBV19 and TRBJ2-1; 9 bases are shared with TRBD2. The CDR3 totals 15 residues. V shed 5 bases, J shed 2 bases, and the junction held 4 bases outside the gene matches. Germline assignment: CDR1 LNHDA and CDR2 SQIVND (reference sequence). The CDR3 nucleotides are TGTGCCAGTAGTCTCCCTAGCGGGGCCTACAATGAGCAGTTCTTC. Protein: CASSLPSGAYNEQFF.

V is TRBV11-3 and J is TRBJ2-1; 11 nucleotides agree with TRBD1. J lost 3 bases, V lost 0 bases, and 1 base had no gene match. Per the germline V gene, CDR1 is SGHNT and CDR2 is YENEEA. The CDR3 length is 16 residues. The CDR3 region is CASSLEGTGGYNEQFF. The CDR3, as DNA: TGTGCCAGCAGCTTAGAGGGGACAGGGGGCTACAATGAGCAGTTCTTC.

CDR3 DNA: TGTGCCAGCAGCTCCTCGGCAGGGAGGGCCAAAAACATTCAGTACTTC. Translating gives CASSSSAGRAKNIQYF. The chain combines TRBV11-2 with TRBJ2-4; the D gene is possibly TRBD2 (6 bases). Germline V gene sequence: CDR1 SGHAT, CDR2 FQNNGV. The CDR3 has 16 residues. V lost 4 bases and J 1 base, leaving 14 bases between the germline ends.

The chain has TRBV9 and TRBJ2-2, with D possibly being TRBD1 (5 bases). V was shortened by 2 bases and J by 0 bases, with 8 bases between the two germline ends. This CDR3 has 15 residues. Germline CDR1 and CDR2: SGDLS and YYNGEE. The CDR3 bases are TGTGCCAGCAGCGTTAGACAGCCGAACACCGGGGAGCTGTTTTTT. As protein: CASSVRQPNTGELFF.

V gene TRBV6-4 combines with J gene TRBJ1-1; D is perhaps TRBD1 (5 bases). V was trimmed by 4 bases and J by 4 bases, leaving 10 bases between them. CDR3 length: 13 amino acids. Germline values: CDR1 MRHNA, CDR2 SNTAGT. This CDR3 is CASSAIQGTEAFF. The CDR3 region has the DNA TGTGCCAGCAGTGCTATCCAGGGCACTGAAGCTTTCTTT.